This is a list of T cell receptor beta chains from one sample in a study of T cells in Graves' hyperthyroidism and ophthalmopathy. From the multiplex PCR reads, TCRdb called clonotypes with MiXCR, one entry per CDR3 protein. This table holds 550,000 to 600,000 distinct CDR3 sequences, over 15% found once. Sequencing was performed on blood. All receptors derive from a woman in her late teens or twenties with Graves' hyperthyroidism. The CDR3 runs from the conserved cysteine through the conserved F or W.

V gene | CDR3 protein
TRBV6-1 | CASSSYRTPSENQPQHF
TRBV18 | CASSRDRETEAFF
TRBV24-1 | CVTSDLRPGSILNYGYTF
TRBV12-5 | CASGFHPLAGGSPRFYNEQFF
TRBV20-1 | CSASRVPSRYNEQFF
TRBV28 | CASSFLRGVHQPQHF
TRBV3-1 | CASSHGGVQETQYF
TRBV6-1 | CASSPPTNSNQPQHF
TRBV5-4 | CASSLGWNTDTQYF
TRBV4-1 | CASSQGKETRGYEQYF
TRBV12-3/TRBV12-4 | CASSPRSPTGKIQETQYF
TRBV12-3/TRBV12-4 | CASSPGLAQGLEQYF
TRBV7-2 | CASSGMPREKLFF
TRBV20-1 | CSARRDWNNEQFF
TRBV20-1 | CSAKGASGETQYF
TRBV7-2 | CASSSPLGPSNTDTQYF
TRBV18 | CASSPSPYEQYF
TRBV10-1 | CASGSNRELFF
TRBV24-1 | CAIRDSQETQYF
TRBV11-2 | CASSPRTGPEAFF